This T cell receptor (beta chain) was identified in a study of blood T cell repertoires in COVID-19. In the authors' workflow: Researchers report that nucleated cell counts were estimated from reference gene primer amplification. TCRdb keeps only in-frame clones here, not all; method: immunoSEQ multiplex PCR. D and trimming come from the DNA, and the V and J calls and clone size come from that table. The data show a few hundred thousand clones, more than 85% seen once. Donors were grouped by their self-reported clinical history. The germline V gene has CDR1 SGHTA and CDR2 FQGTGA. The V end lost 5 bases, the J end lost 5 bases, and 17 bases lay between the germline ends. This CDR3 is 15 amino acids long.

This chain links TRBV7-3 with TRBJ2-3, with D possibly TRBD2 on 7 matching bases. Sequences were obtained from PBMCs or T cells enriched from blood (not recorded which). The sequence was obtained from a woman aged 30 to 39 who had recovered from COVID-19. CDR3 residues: CASSPSGGRRDTQYF. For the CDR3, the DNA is TGTGCCAGCAGCCCCTCCGGGGGGCGCAGAGATACGCAGTATTTT.